A single sample is the source of the 20 T cell receptor beta chains below, sequenced in a study of T-cell memory formation after mild COVID-19. Each CDR3 protein gets one entry after TCRdb re-called the 5' RACE reads with MiXCR. This table holds about 340,000 distinct CDR3 sequences, roughly 13% found once. The sequenced sample consisted of PBMCs or a T cell subset sorted from them (not recorded which). These receptors all stem from a man younger than 35 who had mild COVID-19 (a few samples of this study predate the infection). Cell type and time point are not known.

The chain combines TRBV11-2 with TRBJ1-1; D is ambiguous. The germline CDR1 and CDR2 sequences are SGHAT and FQNNGV. V lost 1 base to trimming and J lost 3 bases, with 6 bases between them. CDR3 size: 13 residues. CDR3 sequence (DNA): TGTGCCAGCAGCTTAGTGGCGGACACTGAAGCTTTCTTT. Its protein product is CASSLVADTEAFF.

This chain connects TRBV4-1 to TRBJ2-1; a possible D gene is TRBD2 (7 bases). CDR3 length: 16 residues. Trimming stripped 0 bases from V and 4 bases from J, with 13 bases between. Germline assignment: CDR1 MGHRA and CDR2 YSYEKL. The CDR3 DNA reads TGCGCCAGCAGCCAAGAGACGGCGGGGGCTTACAATGAGCAGTTCTTC. Translated, it gives CASSQETAGAYNEQFF.

This chain joins TRBV18 and TRBJ1-5; weak D call: TRBD1 (5 bases). Germline assignment: CDR1 KGHSH and CDR2 LQKENI. The V end lost 4 bases, the J end lost 12 bases, and 13 bases lay between the germline ends. The CDR3 is 12 residues long. The CDR3 is CASSLSDRLQHF. The CDR3 bases are TGTGCCAGCTCACTATCCGACAGACTCCAGCATTTT.

The chain is built from TRBV28 and TRBJ1-5, with 7 nucleotides matching TRBD1. The CDR3 runs to 17 residues. The germline CDR1 and CDR2 sequences are MDHEN and SYDVKM. V shed 5 bases and J 0 bases; nucleotides not matched to a gene: 10. This CDR3 is CASSPPDRAYSNQPQHF. As DNA, the CDR3 is TGTGCCAGCAGTCCTCCCGACAGGGCATATAGCAATCAGCCCCAGCATTTT. Drawing the rest from reference TRBV28 and TRBJ1-5, the complete variable domain is DVKVTQSSRYLVKRTGEKVFLECVQDMDHENMFWYRQDPGLGLRLIYFSYDVKMKEKGDIPEGYSVSREKKERFSLILESASTNQTSMYLCASSPPDRAYSNQPQHFGDGTRLSIL.

This clonotype turned up a few times. This chain connects TRBV5-1 to TRBJ1-1, with D possibly being TRBD1 (5 bases). Trimming shortened V by 2 bases and J by 3 bases, and 14 bases separated the two germline ends. Germline loops: CDR1 SGHRS, CDR2 YFSETQ. The CDR3 consists of 15 residues. The CDR3 DNA is TGCGCCAGCAGCTTCGGGACTCAGAGGGACACTGAAGCTTTCTTT. Amino acid sequence: CASSFGTQRDTEAFF.

In regard to this clonotype: The junction shows a germline mismatch at one end, possibly a read error. The V call is TRBV4-2, the J call TRBJ1-5; perhaps TRBD1 as D (6 bases). CDR1 and CDR2 from the germline V gene are LGHNA and YNFKEQ. The length of the CDR3 is 14 residues. CDR3 sequence: CASKGGGGKQPQHF. CDR3 nucleotides: TGTGCCAGCAAGGGGGGCGGCGGCAAACAGCCCCAGCATTTT.

This rearrangement joins TRBV3-1 to TRBJ2-7; 8 nucleotides align to TRBD2. The CDR3 is 14 residues long. V dropped 4 bases and J dropped 3; count of bases not matched to a gene: 5. CDR1 is LGHDT and CDR2 is YNNKEL in the germline V gene (reference sequence). Here the CDR3 reads CASSPGLAFYEQYV. The CDR3 bases are TGTGCCAGCAGCCCCGGACTAGCTTTCTACGAGCAGTACGTC.

This clonotype was detected a few times. The chain links TRBV11-2 to TRBJ2-7; D remains unclear. Trimming took 3 bases from V and 2 from J, leaving 11 bases between them. Germline V gene sequence: CDR1 SGHAT, CDR2 FQNNGV. This CDR3 is 14 amino acids long. This CDR3 reads CASSLRLVPYEQYF. The DNA for the CDR3 is TGTGCCAGCAGCTTGCGGCTAGTTCCCTACGAGCAGTACTTC.

This chain uses TRBV5-1 with TRBJ2-7; the D gene could be TRBD1 or TRBD2 (5 bases each). The CDR3 extends over 15 amino acids. The V gene lost 5 bases and the J gene lost 3 bases, with 18 bases spanning the gap. Germline CDR1 reads SGHRS; CDR2 reads YFSETQ. CDR3 coding DNA: TGCGCCAGCAGGGGCTTGGTTGGGGACCTCTACGAGCAGTACTTC. It is translated as CASRGLVGDLYEQYF.

This clonotype was detected ten times or more. This chain connects TRBV5-4 to TRBJ2-3; TRBD1 or TRBD2 may be the D gene (6 bases each). The V end was cut by 3 bases, the J end by 2 bases, with 10 bases between. Germline values: CDR1 SGHNT, CDR2 YYREEE (reference sequence). This CDR3 is built from 14 residues. As DNA, the CDR3 is TGTGCCAGCAGCTGGTCGGGGGCCACAGATACGCAGTATTTT. Translated, it gives CASSWSGATDTQYF. Drawing the rest from reference TRBV5-4 and TRBJ2-3, the complete variable domain is ETGVTQSPTHLIKTRGQQVTLRCSSQSGHNTVSWYQQALGQGPQFIFQYYREEENGRGNFPPRFSGLQFPNYSSELNVNALELDDSALYLCASSWSGATDTQYFGPGTRLTVL.

This clonotype was recorded at least ten times. The rearrangement joins TRBV7-9 to TRBJ2-1, with 11 bases matching TRBD2. The V gene end was trimmed by 2 bases and the J gene end by 0 bases; junction bases not matched to a gene: 6. Germline CDR1 SEHNR, CDR2 FQNEAQ (reference sequence). The CDR3 runs to 18 residues. The CDR3 region has the DNA TGTGCCAGCAGCTTACAACTAGCGGGGGCCGGCTCCTACAATGAGCAGTTCTTC. Translated, it gives CASSLQLAGAGSYNEQFF.

DNA for the CDR3: TGTGCCACCCACCCTCCCAGGGGAGATTGGAATTCACCCCTCCACTTT. It codes for CATHPPRGDWNSPLHF. The chain uses TRBV6-1 and TRBJ1-6; D perhaps matches TRBD1 (6 bases). Germline CDR1 and CDR2: MNHNS and SASEGT. This CDR3 has 16 amino acids. Trimming removed 10 bases from V and 7 bases from J, with 23 bases in between.

The rearrangement uses TRBV20-1 and TRBJ1-1; possible D gene TRBD1, 5 bases. CDR1 DFQATT and CDR2 SNEGSKA come from the germline V gene (reference sequence). The CDR3 consists of 14 residues. The V end lost 6 bases, the J end lost 1 base, and 15 bases lay between the germline ends. CDR3 nucleotides: TGCAGTGCGGGTGGGGCGCGTCAGAACACTGAAGCTTTCTTT. It specifies CSAGGARQNTEAFF.

This clonotype was detected a few times. The chain carries TRBV7-2 and TRBJ2-3; the D is unclear. In germline, CDR1 is SGHTA, CDR2 FQGNSA. The CDR3 loop spans 15 amino acids. The V and J ends lost 5 bases and 0 bases respectively, with 12 bases between them. In nucleotides, the CDR3 is TGTGCCAGCAGCCGAATCGTAGGAAGCACAGATACGCAGTATTTT. Protein sequence: CASSRIVGSTDTQYF.

There are many counts of this clonotype. The chain joins TRBV7-2 to TRBJ1-5; TRBD1 matches at 7 bases. This CDR3 contains 15 residues. V lost 1 base to trimming and J lost 1 base; unmatched junction nucleotides: 1. Looked up from germline, CDR1 is SGHTA and CDR2 is FQGNSA. The CDR3 sequence: CASSLVGGSNQPQHF. The CDR3 DNA reads TGTGCCAGCAGCTTAGTAGGGGGCAGCAATCAGCCCCAGCATTTT.

This clonotype appeared a few times. This chain uses TRBV6-2 or TRBV6-3 with TRBJ2-7; D assignment may be TRBD1 or TRBD2 (5 bases each). Trimming took off 6 bases at V and 5 bases at J, with 20 bases between the two ends. CDR1 MNHEY and CDR2 SVGEGT come from the germline V gene. The CDR3 runs 15 residues. CDR3 sequence: CASSFPGGMKDEQYV. In nucleotides, the CDR3 is TGTGCCAGCAGCTTCCCTGGGGGAATGAAGGACGAGCAGTACGTC.

This clonotype has more than one count but fewer than ten. This sequence joins TRBV4-3 and TRBJ2-2, with 9 bases lining up with TRBD2. The CDR3 loop spans 19 amino acids. Germline V CDR1 and CDR2: LGHNA, YSLEER. The V gene end was trimmed by 1 base and the J gene end by 7 bases; junction bases not matched to a gene: 16. For the CDR3, the DNA is TGCGCCAGCAGCCAAGGTCCCCGAAGGCGCGGGGGGGCCAACGGGGAGCTGTTTTTT. Its translation is CASSQGPRRRGGANGELFF.

This clonotype showed up just a few times. V usage is TRBV5-1 and J usage is TRBJ2-5; D may be TRBD1 (5 bases). V gave up 5 bases and J gave up 0 bases, with 17 bases separating them. CDR1 and CDR2 from the germline V gene are SGHRS and YFSETQ. The CDR3 consists of 16 residues. The CDR3, as DNA: TGCGCCAGCAGTCCCCTCAGGGATTATTACCAAGAGACCCAGTACTTC. Amino acid sequence: CASSPLRDYYQETQYF.

This clonotype was seen more than once but under ten times. The chain couples TRBV12-3 or TRBV12-4 to TRBJ1-1, with TRBD1 matching 7 bases. The CDR3 has 14 residues. V dropped 3 bases and J dropped 4; count of bases not matched to a gene: 5. The CDR3 DNA reads as TGTGCCAGCAGTTTGGAGGGGGCCGGCACTGAAGCTTTCTTT. Encoded protein: CASSLEGAGTEAFF.

This clonotype came up a few times. V gene TRBV7-2 combines with J gene TRBJ1-2; possible D gene TRBD1, 5 bases. The CDR3 contains 15 residues. CDR1 and CDR2 (germline): SGHTA, FQGNSA. V lost 0 bases and J 4 bases, leaving 12 bases between the germline ends. In DNA, the CDR3 is TGTGCCAGCAGCTTAGCCCCACAGGCCCCCTATGGCTACACCTTC. Encoded protein: CASSLAPQAPYGYTF.